This TCR beta chain stems from a study of CD8 T cells in Susac syndrome. This clonotype was recorded once. RNA in amounts of roughly 0.45 to 1 ug was reverse transcribed with random hexamers. TCRdb fed the immunoSEQ multiplex PCR reads into MiXCR, producing one record per CDR3 protein. The sample contains approximately 170,000 distinct CDR3 sequences, just under 95% of which appear only once. The V gene lost 0 bases and the J gene lost 6 bases, with 12 bases spanning the gap. CDR3 length: 14 residues. Germline V lookup: CDR1 SGHRS, CDR2 YFSETQ. The specimen sequenced was CD4+ T cells from PBMCs. The chain has TRBV5-1 and TRBJ1-1; D possibly corresponds to TRBD1 (6 bases). The TCR sequence derives from a human donor in good health. CDR3 nucleotides: TGCGCCAGCAGCTTGGCCCCGGGACACCCTGAAGCTTTCTTT. It is translated as CASSLAPGHPEAFF.